This entry lists 30 T cell receptor beta chains sequenced from one sample in a study of cytomegalovirus exposure and HLA in healthy donors. This PCR relied on a set of 60 Vbeta primers and 13 Jbeta primers. Profiled with immunoSEQ multiplex PCR; TCRdb holds only in-frame clones, not every one. The table records about 140,000 clones, around three fifths of them present only once. Sample: PBMCs. These receptors all stem from a male donor in good health and CMV-seronegative.

The chain recombines TRBV19 with TRBJ1-5; D is uncertain. Trimming shortened V by 6 bases and J by 0 bases, and 18 bases separated the two germline ends. The CDR3 has 17 residues. Germline V CDR1 and CDR2: LNHDA, SQIVND (reference sequence). The CDR3: CASSLVPAARSNQPQHF. CDR3 bases: TGTGCCAGTAGCCTAGTCCCAGCGGCCCGTAGCAATCAGCCCCAGCATTTT.

The V gene is TRBV19, the J gene TRBJ1-4; D is possibly TRBD1 (6 bases). V was clipped by 5 bases and J by 0 bases, with 16 bases between them. Germline CDR1 reads LNHDA; CDR2 reads SQIVND (reference sequence). The CDR3 is 17 residues long. CDR3 residues: CASSSRTAGATNEKLFF. CDR3 nucleotides: TGTGCCAGTAGTTCCCGGACAGCGGGGGCAACTAATGAAAAACTGTTTTTT.

This chain links TRBV5-1 with TRBJ1-1; possible D gene TRBD1, 6 bases. The CDR3 runs 13 residues. V lost 0 bases and J lost 6, with 9 bases in between. Germline CDR1 SGHRS, CDR2 YFSETQ. This chain's CDR3 is CASSLVQGPEAFF. For the CDR3, the DNA is TGCGCCAGCAGCTTGGTGCAGGGGCCTGAAGCTTTCTTT.

The rearrangement links TRBV13 to TRBJ2-1, with TRBD2 matching over 10 bases. Trimming removed 5 bases from V and 3 bases from J; junction bases left unmatched: 7. The CDR3 extends over 16 amino acids. The germline CDR1 and CDR2 sequences are PRHDT and FYEKMQ (reference sequence). The CDR3 sequence: CASSVRLAGGYNEQFF. The CDR3 DNA reads as TGTGCCAGCAGCGTGAGATTAGCGGGGGGCTACAATGAGCAGTTCTTC. Using reference TRBV13 and TRBJ2-1 for the parts outside the CDR3, the full variable domain is AAGVIQSPRHLIKEKRETATLKCYPIPRHDTVYWYQQGPGQDPQFLISFYEKMQSDKGSIPDRFSAQQFSDYHSELNMSSLELGDSALYFCASSVRLAGGYNEQFFGPGTRLTVL.

The rearrangement uses TRBV6-5 and TRBJ2-1; maybe TRBD2 (5 bases). V was shortened by 5 bases and J by 15 bases, with 26 bases between the two germline ends. Looked up from germline, CDR1 is MNHEY and CDR2 is SVGAGI. This CDR3 is 15 amino acids long. In DNA, the CDR3 is TGTGCCAGCAGTCCCCAACCCGACTACCCCGGAGGAAGGTTCTTC. Translated: CASSPQPDYPGGRFF.

This chain joins TRBV7-9 and TRBJ2-2, with D perhaps TRBD2 (6 bases). Germline CDR1 is SEHNR and CDR2 is FQNEAQ (reference sequence). The CDR3 consists of 16 residues. V gave up 0 bases and J gave up 4 bases, with 12 bases separating them. The CDR3 sequence: CASSLALGGPTGELFF. The CDR3, as DNA: TGTGCCAGCAGCTTAGCTTTGGGGGGTCCCACCGGGGAGCTGTTTTTT.

This chain joins TRBV9 and TRBJ1-6, with TRBD1 identical over 10 bases. J gave up 8 bases and V 3 bases, and 5 bases lay outside the gene matches. Germline CDR1 reads SGDLS; CDR2 reads YYNGEE. The CDR3 loop spans 15 amino acids. Here the CDR3 DNA reads TGTGCCAGCAGCGCATCCGGGACAGGGGATTCACCCCTCCACTTT. It yields the protein CASSASGTGDSPLHF.

The genes are TRBV30 and TRBJ1-4; D gene uncertain. V shed 0 bases and J shed 8 bases, with 13 bases lying between them. The germline CDR1 and CDR2 sequences are GTSNPN and SVGIG (reference sequence). This CDR3 comprises 14 residues. The chain's CDR3 is CAWSVRENGEKLFF. CDR3 nucleotides: TGTGCCTGGAGTGTAAGGGAGAATGGGGAAAAACTGTTTTTT.

J is TRBJ2-1 and V is TRBV6-1, with 10 positions matching TRBD2. Germline V gene data show CDR1 as MNHNS and CDR2 as SASEGT. V gave up 5 bases and J gave up 2 bases; unmatched junction bases: 3. The length of the CDR3 is 15 residues. CDR3 DNA sequence: TGTGCCAGCAGTTTAGCGGGGGGAGCCTACAATGAGCAGTTCTTC. Translation gives CASSLAGGAYNEQFF.

This clone was recorded a few times. The rearrangement joins TRBV2 to TRBJ2-1, with 16 bases that match TRBD2. Trimming removed 4 bases from V and 6 bases from J; junction bases left unmatched: 12. The V gene's germline CDR1 is SNHLY and CDR2 FYNNEI. This CDR3 is 19 amino acids long. The CDR3 DNA reads as TGTGCCAGCAGTGTTCCGGGACTAGCGGGGGGGCCGTGGTCCAATGAGCAGTTCTTC. It yields the protein CASSVPGLAGGPWSNEQFF.

The J gene is TRBJ2-1, the V gene TRBV6-1; D possibly corresponds to TRBD2 (5 bases). Germline CDR1 is MNHNS and CDR2 is SASEGT. The V and J ends lost 8 bases and 8 bases respectively, with 19 bases between them. CDR3 size: 14 residues. The chain's CDR3 is CASRRGNAGDEQFF. The CDR3 nucleotides are TGTGCCAGCCGTCGGGGAAACGCTGGGGATGAGCAGTTCTTC.

The chain is built from TRBV4-1 and TRBJ1-3, with D possibly being TRBD1 (6 bases). V was trimmed by 4 bases and J by 4 bases, leaving 17 bases between them. In germline, CDR1 is MGHRA, CDR2 YSYEKL. This CDR3 region has 16 residues. In DNA form, the CDR3 reads TGCGCCAGCAGCCTAATAGGAACAGGGCCCGGAAACACCATATATTTT. This encodes CASSLIGTGPGNTIYF.

This clone was seen a single time. The V gene is TRBV6-5, the J gene TRBJ1-3; D remains unclear. CDR3 length equals 15 residues. V lost 4 bases and J 0 bases, leaving 10 bases between the germline ends. Germline V gene lookup returns CDR1 MNHEY and CDR2 SVGAGI. The CDR3 region is CASSSNVLSGNTIYF. CDR3 DNA: TGTGCCAGCAGTTCTAATGTCCTCTCTGGAAACACCATATATTTT.

V usage is TRBV14 and J usage is TRBJ1-2; maybe TRBD1 (6 bases). Germline CDR1 reads SGHDN; CDR2 reads FVKESK. This CDR3 has 13 amino acids. The ends were cut back, 1 base at V and 5 bases at J, with 8 bases in the middle. The CDR3: CASSQGRGYGYTF. The DNA for the CDR3 is TGTGCCAGCAGCCAAGGCAGGGGATATGGCTACACCTTC. The full variable domain, in which reference TRBV14 and TRBJ1-2 provide the parts outside the CDR3, is EAGVTQFPSHSVIEKGQTVTLRCDPISGHDNLYWYRRVMGKEIKFLLHFVKESKQDESGMPNNRFLAERTGGTYSTLKVQPAELEDSGVYFCASSQGRGYGYTFGSGTRLTVV.

There are a few counts of this clone. The gene calls are TRBV18 and TRBJ2-2; 10 bases agree with TRBD2. Germline V gene sequence: CDR1 KGHSH, CDR2 LQKENI. The V gene end was trimmed by 0 bases and the J gene end by 1 base; junction bases not matched to a gene: 2. This CDR3 contains 17 residues. In DNA form, the CDR3 reads TGTGCCAGCTCACCACCGGCTAGCGGGGGGAACACCGGGGAGCTGTTTTTT. Translating it yields CASSPPASGGNTGELFF.

The chain is built from TRBV18 and TRBJ1-2; tentative D call: TRBD1 (5 bases). The CDR3 runs to 15 residues. The germline V and J ends were trimmed by 6 bases and 5 bases, with 19 bases remaining between them. Germline-derived CDR1 and CDR2 are KGHSH and LQKENI. The CDR3: CASSPLDGRGYGYTF. CDR3 nucleotide sequence: TGTGCCAGCTCCCCTCTGGACGGGAGGGGATATGGCTACACCTTC.

In this sample, this clone turned up a few times. The V gene is TRBV5-1, the J gene TRBJ2-6, with D unclear. Germline V lookup: CDR1 SGHRS, CDR2 YFSETQ. This CDR3 has 15 amino acids. V gave up 0 bases and J gave up 0 bases, with 4 bases separating them. CDR3 sequence (DNA): TGCGCCAGCAGCTTGGCCAACTCTGGGGCCAACGTCCTGACTTTC. Residues: CASSLANSGANVLTF.

This clone was counted only a few times. V usage is TRBV7-9 and J usage is TRBJ1-4, with D possibly being TRBD1 (5 bases). V was clipped by 2 bases and J by 7 bases, with 14 bases between them. The CDR3 spans 15 residues. CDR1 is SEHNR and CDR2 is FQNEAQ in the germline V gene (reference sequence). For the CDR3, the DNA is TGTGCCAGCAGCTTACCGTTCGCGGGGGGTGAAAAACTGTTTTTT. Encoded protein: CASSLPFAGGEKLFF.

The count of this clone is one. This chain joins TRBV6-1 and TRBJ1-6; 7 nucleotides align to TRBD1. Germline CDR1 MNHNS, CDR2 SASEGT. V was clipped by 2 bases and J by 5 bases; unmatched bases: 9. The CDR3 has 17 residues. The CDR3 region is CASSEYSQGGDNSPLHF. The CDR3 DNA is TGTGCCAGCAGTGAATATAGCCAGGGGGGAGATAATTCACCCCTCCACTTT.

The chain recombines TRBV5-1 with TRBJ1-5; 8 bases align to TRBD1. V was clipped by 6 bases and J by 4 bases; unmatched bases: 9. Germline V lookup: CDR1 SGHRS, CDR2 YFSETQ. CDR3 length: 15 residues. CDR3 residues: CASINGTGPNQPQHF. CDR3 sequence (DNA): TGCGCCAGCATTAACGGGACAGGCCCGAATCAGCCCCAGCATTTT.

To note about this clone: The junction differs from germline at one of its ends, possibly a read error. The chain combines TRBV6-5 with TRBJ1-4; D is unresolved. The CDR3 loop spans 13 amino acids. Germline V gene lookup returns CDR1 MNHEY and CDR2 SVGAGI. In DNA, the CDR3 is TGTGCCAACAGTGAATACAGCAATGAAAAACTGTTTTTT. This translates into CANSEYSNEKLFF.

The chain combines TRBV25-1 with TRBJ2-1, with D possibly matching TRBD2 (5 bases). Germline V gene data show CDR1 as MGHDK and CDR2 as SYGVNS. CDR3 size: 15 residues. V was pared by 3 bases and J by 2 bases, with 11 bases between. The CDR3 nucleotides read TGTGCCAGCAGTGACCCCATCGGGGCCTACAATGAGCAGTTCTTC. It translates to CASSDPIGAYNEQFF. The variable domain in full, completed from reference TRBV25-1 and TRBJ2-1, reads EADIYQTPRYLVIGTGKKITLECSQTMGHDKMYWYQQDPGMELHLIHYSYGVNSTEKGDLSSESTVSRIRTEHFPLTLESARPSHTSQYLCASSDPIGAYNEQFFGPGTRLTVL.

This chain connects TRBV5-1 to TRBJ2-1; TRBD2 matches at 11 bases. CDR1 and CDR2 (germline): SGHRS, YFSETQ. The CDR3 totals 17 residues. Trimming at V came to 1 base and at J to 5 bases, leaving 8 bases not matched to a gene. The CDR3 protein is CASSLFSLAGGHNEQFF. The DNA of the CDR3 is TGCGCCAGCAGCTTGTTTTCTCTAGCGGGGGGTCACAATGAGCAGTTCTTC. The complete variable domain, with remaining parts taken from reference TRBV5-1 and TRBJ2-1, reads KAGVTQTPRYLIKTRGQQVTLSCSPISGHRSVSWYQQTPGQGLQFLFEYFSETQRNKGNFPGRFSGRQFSNSRSEMNVSTLELGDSALYLCASSLFSLAGGHNEQFFGPGTRLTVL.

The V and J genes are TRBV29-1 and TRBJ2-1; TRBD1 agrees at 9 bases. The CDR3 runs to 15 residues. J lost 9 bases, V lost 0 bases, and 9 bases had no gene match. The germline CDR1 and CDR2 sequences are SQVTM and ANQGSEA. CDR3 sequence (DNA): TGCAGCGTTGAAGAGACCGGGACAGGGTCGGCTGAGCAGTTCTTC. Its protein product is CSVEETGTGSAEQFF.

The chain links TRBV29-1 to TRBJ1-4, with 8 positions matching TRBD1. This CDR3 is 13 amino acids long. From germline, CDR1 is SQVTM and CDR2 ANQGSEA. Unmatched junction bases numbered 3, after V lost 8 bases and J lost 1 base. The CDR3 nucleotides read TGCAGCTTTACAGGGGGAACTAATGAAAAACTGTTTTTT. Its translation: CSFTGGTNEKLFF.

V usage is TRBV12-5 and J usage is TRBJ1-1, with TRBD1 matching 8 bases. V lost 4 bases and J lost 3; bases outside the gene matches: 7. Germline lookup yields CDR1 LGHNT and CDR2 FRNRAP. The CDR3 totals 15 residues. DNA of the CDR3: TGTGCTAGTGGTTCCGACAGGGGTCGGGACACTGAAGCTTTCTTT. Translating gives CASGSDRGRDTEAFF.

This chain joins TRBV6-5 and TRBJ2-7, with TRBD1 matching 7 bases. This CDR3 has 13 amino acids. With 6 bases clipped from V and 4 bases from J, the junction kept 6 bases outside the gene matches. The germline V gene has CDR1 MNHEY and CDR2 SVGAGI. The CDR3 loop is CASSQGVVYEQYF. The CDR3 DNA reads TGTGCCAGCAGCCAGGGGGTGGTTTACGAGCAGTACTTC.

The chain combines TRBV4-1 with TRBJ1-1; 8 bases line up with TRBD1. V lost 0 bases and J lost 11; bases outside the gene matches: 11. The CDR3 consists of 15 residues. Germline V CDR1 and CDR2: MGHRA, YSYEKL. The CDR3 coding sequence is TGCGCCAGCAGCCAAGAAGGACAGGGAGAGATAGGGGCTTTCTTT. It specifies CASSQEGQGEIGAFF.

The rearrangement links TRBV7-3 to TRBJ1-5; D unresolved. There are 15 residues in the CDR3. Germline CDR1 SGHTA, CDR2 FQGTGA. Trimming took off 4 bases at V and 7 bases at J, with 17 bases between the two ends. CDR3 residues: CASSSSGWARQPQHF. For the CDR3, the DNA is TGTGCCAGCAGCTCTTCGGGGTGGGCTCGGCAGCCCCAGCATTTT.

CDR3 loop: CASGLLAGGQETQYF. In nucleotides, the CDR3 is TGTGCTAGTGGTTTGCTAGCGGGGGGTCAAGAGACCCAGTACTTC. J is TRBJ2-5 and V is TRBV12-5; 11 bases match TRBD2. Trimming cost V 2 bases and J 2 bases; bases outside gene matches: 1. Germline V gene sequence: CDR1 LGHNT, CDR2 FRNRAP. The CDR3 is made up of 15 amino acids.